This TCR beta chain was captured by sequencing in a study of T cells in Graves' hyperthyroidism and ophthalmopathy. Study-wide findings and caveats: Before onset, ophthalmopathy was predicted by the model a median approximately 6.6 months earlier.

Orbital computed tomography, thyroid ultrasound, serum thyroxine and TRAb, and clinical symptoms together informed the diagnoses. The sample holds many counts of this clonotype. Antigen unknown. The CDR3 consists of 17 residues. Per the germline V gene, CDR1 is LGHDT and CDR2 is YNNKEL (reference sequence). V lost 4 bases and J lost 2; bases outside the gene matches: 4. The TCR beta CDR3 regions underwent amplification using RNA transcripts as the source. The primer set for the first-round RT-PCR of the TCR CDR3 was HTBI. In TCRdb, the multiplex PCR reads were re-called with MiXCR into one record per CDR3 protein. The sample carries under 450,000 distinct CDR3 sequences, about 18% recorded once.

The sequence derives from a woman in her twenties or thirties with Graves' hyperthyroidism that later progressed to Graves' ophthalmopathy. The chain uses TRBV3-1 and TRBJ2-1; 14 bases are a match to TRBD2. The specimen sequenced was blood. CDR3 region: CASSPTSGGATYNEQFF. CDR3 sequence (DNA): TGTGCCAGCAGCCCGACTAGCGGGGGGGCAACCTACAATGAGCAGTTCTTC.